The rows below give T cell receptor beta chains drawn from one sample of a study of CDR3 diversity in severe acne. TCRdb fed the PCR reads into MiXCR, producing one record per CDR3 protein. The sample holds about 84,000 distinct CDR3 sequences, approximately 51% seen once. Sequenced: blood. Receptor source: a male donor in good health, without acne. The CDR3 runs from the conserved cysteine through the conserved F or W. Each record gives: D gene, clone size, V gene, J gene, CDR3 protein, CDR3 DNA. D genes are given only for firm matches. Clone size appears in some rows only: once, few, many, or a class for an expanded clone.

>TRBD1|NA|TRBV7-3|TRBJ1-2
CASSLGGQAYGYTF
TGTGCCAGCAGCCTAGGGGGACAGGCCTATGGCTACACCTTC
>NA|NA|TRBV29-1|TRBJ2-7
CSVEGTVPYEQYF
TGCAGCGTTGAAGGGACAGTCCCCTACGAGCAGTACTTC
>NA|many|TRBV6-1|TRBJ1-1
CASSDTGYGEAFF
TGTGCCAGCAGTGATACAGGGTACGGTGAAGCTTTCTTT
>NA|NA|TRBV2|TRBJ1-1
CASSPQEGRYTEALF
TGTGCCAGCAGTCCCCAGGAAGGACGGTACACTGAAGCTCTCTTC
>NA|NA|TRBV6-6|TRBJ1-1
CASSYSFPGARAFF
TGTGCCAGCAGTTACTCGTTTCCGGGGGCGCGAGCTTTCTTT
>NA|NA|TRBV7-9|TRBJ2-5
CARGRETQYF
TGTGCCAGGGGACGAGAGACCCAGTACTTC
>TRBD2|medium-sized|TRBV20-1|TRBJ2-1
CSASETSGMYNEQFF
TGCAGTGCTTCAGAGACTAGCGGGATGTACAATGAGCAGTTCTTC
>NA|NA|TRBV7-9|TRBJ1-2
CASSKGWGRDPGHGYTF
TGTGCCAGCAGCAAAGGTTGGGGGCGAGATCCCGGCCATGGCTACACCTTC
>NA|NA|TRBV19|TRBJ1-2
CASSLPPYGYTF
TGTGCCAGTTCCCTTCCACCCTATGGCTACACCTTC
>TRBD1|many|TRBV20-1|TRBJ2-3
CSAQRGTGRADTQYF
TGCAGTGCTCAGAGGGGGACAGGGCGAGCAGATACGCAGTATTTT
>NA|NA|TRBV20-1|TRBJ2-5
CSVIGIQETQYF
TGCAGTGTTATAGGGATACAAGAGACCCAGTACTTC
>TRBD1|once|TRBV19|TRBJ2-6
CASSRGRYTEAF
TGTGCCAGTAGCAGGGGGCGTTACACTGAAGCTTTC
>NA|NA|TRBV18|TRBJ1-1
CASSPYSSF
TGTGCCAGCTCACCTTACAGCAGCTTT
>TRBD2|NA|TRBV15|TRBJ2-2
CATTPTSGTHTGELFF
TGTGCCACCACCCCGACTAGCGGGACCCACACCGGGGAGCTGTTTTTT
>NA|NA|TRBV2|TRBJ1-1
CASRGGIVREGFF
TGTGCCAGCAGGGGAGGAATTGTCAGGGAAGGTTTCTTT
>NA|NA|TRBV7-2|TRBJ2-7
CASSLVPLMGEQYF
TGTGCCAGCAGCTTAGTGCCCCTGATGGGGGAGCAGTACTTC
>NA|NA|TRBV7-9|TRBJ2-5
CASSLGGRRGGETQYF
TGTGCCAGCAGCTTAGGCGGCCGGCGGGGCGGAGAGACCCAGTACTTC
>NA|few|TRBV9|TRBJ2-7
CASSPGTKEYEQYF
TGTGCCAGCAGCCCCGGGACCAAGGAGTACGAGCAGTACTTC
>NA|NA|TRBV20-1|TRBJ1-3
CSASGFSGNTIYF
TGCAGTGCTAGCGGCTTCTCTGGAAACACCATATATTTT
>NA|many|TRBV6-4|TRBJ2-5
CASSLSPGETQYF
TGTGCCAGCAGCCTCAGCCCGGGGGAGACCCAGTACTTC
>TRBD2|NA|TRBV7-8|TRBJ2-7
CASSNPTSGRTYEQYF
TGTGCCAGCAGCAATCCGACTAGCGGGAGAACATACGAGCAGTACTTC
>TRBD1|many|TRBV5-6|TRBJ2-6
CASSVTGAGGANVLTF
TGTGCCAGCAGCGTGACAGGGGCGGGAGGGGCCAACGTCCTGACTTTC
>NA|NA|TRBV19|TRBJ1-2
CAIQTANYGYTF
TGTGCCATTCAGACAGCAAACTATGGCTACACCTTC
>TRBD1|once|TRBV25-1|TRBJ1-5
CASSQTGSGQPQHF
TGTGCCAGCAGCCAGACAGGGTCCGGTCAGCCCCAGCATTTT
>NA|few|TRBV6-5|TRBJ2-7
CASSPAAYEQYF
TGTGCCAGCAGTCCCGCGGCTTACGAGCAGTACTTC
>NA|many|TRBV2|TRBJ2-5
CASTSGYLETQYF
TGTGCCAGCACTTCAGGGTACCTAGAGACCCAGTACTTC
>NA|NA|TRBV7-9|TRBJ2-5
CASSLGVSETQYF
TGTGCCAGCAGCTTAGGCGTTTCGGAGACCCAGTACTTC
>NA|few|TRBV29-1|TRBJ1-2
CSVAFESGYGYTF
TGCAGCGTTGCCTTTGAAAGCGGGTATGGCTACACCTTC
>NA|few|TRBV24-1|TRBJ1-2
CATGGVNGYTF
TGTGCCACCGGAGGGGTAAATGGCTACACCTTC
>TRBD1|NA|TRBV20-1|TRBJ1-4
CSASYWTGGEKLFF
TGCAGTGCTAGCTACTGGACAGGGGGCGAAAAACTGTTTTTT
>NA|NA|TRBV29-1|TRBJ1-2
CSVVGGQPGSRGYTF
TGCAGCGTTGTAGGCGGGCAGCCGGGTAGCCGAGGCTACACCTTC
>TRBD2|NA|TRBV20-1|TRBJ2-3
CSAIKASGGPPGDTQYF
TGCAGTGCCATAAAGGCTAGCGGGGGGCCACCCGGAGATACGCAGTATTTT
>TRBD1|once|TRBV20-1|TRBJ2-7
CSASSEGGRPYEQYF
TGCAGTGCCAGCAGTGAAGGGGGCAGACCCTACGAGCAGTACTTC
>TRBD2|NA|TRBV11-3|TRBJ2-3
CASSPGGGVDTQYF
TGTGCCAGCAGCCCGGGGGGGGGCGTAGATACGCAGTATTTT
>TRBD2|NA|TRBV20-1|TRBJ2-1
CSARPTSGIYNEQFF
TGCAGTGCTAGGCCGACTAGCGGTATCTACAATGAGCAGTTCTTC
>TRBD2|NA|TRBV20-1|TRBJ2-7
CSAPRLAGNYEQYF
TGCAGTGCTCCTCGACTAGCGGGAAACTACGAGCAGTACTTC
>NA|many|TRBV24-1|TRBJ2-2
CATSGTPPGELFF
TGTGCCACCAGTGGAACTCCCCCCGGGGAGCTGTTTTTT
>NA|NA|TRBV29-1|TRBJ2-6
CSVSITAGANVLTF
TGCAGCGTGTCGATTACGGCTGGGGCCAACGTCCTGACTTTC
>TRBD1|once|TRBV5-1|TRBJ1-3
CASSLEGTGGNTIYF
TGCGCCAGCAGCTTGGAGGGGACAGGAGGAAACACCATATATTTT
>TRBD1|NA|TRBV5-6|TRBJ2-7
CASSSTGDSYYEQYF
TGTGCCAGCAGCTCGACAGGGGACAGTTACTACGAGCAGTACTTC
>TRBD2|once|TRBV10-2|TRBJ2-1
CASRGLAGNEQFF
TGCGCCAGCCGGGGACTAGCGGGCAATGAGCAGTTCTTC
>NA|few|TRBV12-3/TRBV12-4|TRBJ1-3
CASSLKMGVGAGNTIYF
TGTGCCAGCAGTTTAAAAATGGGGGTTGGGGCTGGAAACACCATATATTTT
>NA|NA|TRBV19|TRBJ1-2
CASSITGVSGGYTF
TGTGCCAGTAGTATCACAGGCGTGAGCGGGGGCTACACCTTC
>NA|many|TRBV25-1|TRBJ2-7
CASPRDEQYF
TGTGCCAGCCCCCGCGACGAGCAGTACTTC